This T cell receptor beta chain appears in the sequencing data of a study of blood T cell repertoires in COVID-19. Across the whole study: The samples span acute and convalescent COVID-19 from the United States, Italy and Spain. Sources were T cells, B-cell-depleted T cells, or PBMCs; the material itself was cDNA or gDNA.

Original processing notes: Reference gene primer amplification gave estimated nucleated cell counts. The table came from immunoSEQ multiplex PCR; TCRdb's copy has only in-frame clones and leaves some out. V, J and clone size reflect that table, while D and trimming were determined from the DNA. The table shows fewer than 110,000 clones, with approximately 84% occurring only once. The CDR3 has 16 residues. V lost 3 bases, J lost 8 bases, and 8 bases stayed unmatched. Germline loops: CDR1 SGDLS, CDR2 YYNGEE. The sequencing sample was made of peripheral blood. The TCR comes from a human donor in a cohort sampled during active COVID-19. The chain carries TRBV9 and TRBJ2-1; 13 bases agree with TRBD2. The CDR3 DNA reads as TGTGCCAGCAGCGGGGGACTAGCGGGGCCGGGGGATGAGCAGTTCTTC. It translates to CASSGGLAGPGDEQFF.